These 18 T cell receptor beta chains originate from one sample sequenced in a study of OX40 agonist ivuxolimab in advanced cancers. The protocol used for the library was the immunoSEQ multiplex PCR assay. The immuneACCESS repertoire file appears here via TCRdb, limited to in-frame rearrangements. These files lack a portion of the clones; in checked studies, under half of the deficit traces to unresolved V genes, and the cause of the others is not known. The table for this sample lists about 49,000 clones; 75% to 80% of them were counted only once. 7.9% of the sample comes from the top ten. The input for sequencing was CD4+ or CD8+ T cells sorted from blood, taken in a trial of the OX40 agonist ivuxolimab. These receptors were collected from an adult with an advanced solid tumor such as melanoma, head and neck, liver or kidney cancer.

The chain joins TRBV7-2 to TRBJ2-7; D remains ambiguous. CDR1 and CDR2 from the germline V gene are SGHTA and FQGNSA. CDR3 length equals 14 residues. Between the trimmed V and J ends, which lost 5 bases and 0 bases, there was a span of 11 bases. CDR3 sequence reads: CASSGDRSSYEQYF. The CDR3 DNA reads TGTGCCAGCAGCGGCGACCGTTCCTCCTACGAGCAGTACTTC.

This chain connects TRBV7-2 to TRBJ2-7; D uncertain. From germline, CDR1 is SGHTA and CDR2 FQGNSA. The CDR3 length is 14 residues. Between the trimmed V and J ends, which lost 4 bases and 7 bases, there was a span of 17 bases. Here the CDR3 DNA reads TGTGCCAGCAGCTCCCCATGGGGTCGTGGGGAGCAGTACTTC. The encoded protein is CASSSPWGRGEQYF.

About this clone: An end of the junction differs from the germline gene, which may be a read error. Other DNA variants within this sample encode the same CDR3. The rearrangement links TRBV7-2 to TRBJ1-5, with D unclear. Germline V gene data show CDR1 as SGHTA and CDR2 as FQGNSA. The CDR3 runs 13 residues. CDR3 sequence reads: CASSLVAGKPQHF. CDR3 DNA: TGTGCCAGCAGCTTAGTTGCGGGCAAGCCCCAACATTTT.

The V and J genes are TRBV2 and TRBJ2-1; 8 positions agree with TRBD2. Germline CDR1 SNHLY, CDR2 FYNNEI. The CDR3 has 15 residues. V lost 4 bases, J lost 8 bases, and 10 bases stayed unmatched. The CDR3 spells CASSGSGGRIDEQFF. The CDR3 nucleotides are TGTGCCAGCAGTGGATCCGGCGGGAGGATCGATGAGCAGTTCTTC.

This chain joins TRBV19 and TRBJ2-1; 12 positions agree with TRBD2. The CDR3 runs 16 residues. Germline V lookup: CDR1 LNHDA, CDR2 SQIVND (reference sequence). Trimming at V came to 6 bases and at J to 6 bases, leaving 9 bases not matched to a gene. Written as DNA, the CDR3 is TGTGCCAGTAGACAAAGACTAGCGGGAGACTCCAATGAGCAGTTCTTC. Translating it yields CASRQRLAGDSNEQFF.

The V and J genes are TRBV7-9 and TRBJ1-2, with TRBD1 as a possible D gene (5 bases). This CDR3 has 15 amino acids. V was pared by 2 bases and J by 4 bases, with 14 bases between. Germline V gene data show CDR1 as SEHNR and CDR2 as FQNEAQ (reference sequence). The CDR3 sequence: CASSLWGGRLYGYTF. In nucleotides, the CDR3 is TGTGCCAGCAGCTTATGGGGGGGACGGCTCTATGGCTACACCTTC.

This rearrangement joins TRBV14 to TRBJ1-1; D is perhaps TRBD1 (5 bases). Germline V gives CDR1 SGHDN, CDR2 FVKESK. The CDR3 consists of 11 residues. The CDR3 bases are TGTGCTTCGGGGCGGGACACTGAAGCTTTCTTT. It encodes CASGRDTEAFF.

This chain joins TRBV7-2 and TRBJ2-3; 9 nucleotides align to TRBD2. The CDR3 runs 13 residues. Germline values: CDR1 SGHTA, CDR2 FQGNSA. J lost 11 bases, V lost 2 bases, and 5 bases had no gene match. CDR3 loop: CASSLPRTSVQYF. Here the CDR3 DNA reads TGTGCCAGCAGCTTACCCCGGACTAGCGTGCAGTATTTT.

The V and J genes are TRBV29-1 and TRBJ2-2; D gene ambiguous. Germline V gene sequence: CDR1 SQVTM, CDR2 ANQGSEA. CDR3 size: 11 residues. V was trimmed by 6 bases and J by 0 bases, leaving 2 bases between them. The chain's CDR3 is CSVANTGELFF. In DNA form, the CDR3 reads TGCAGCGTCGCGAACACCGGGGAGCTGTTTTTT.

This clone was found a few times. CDR3 nucleotides: TGTGCCTGGATCTTCCTCACTGAAGCTTTCTTT. Its translation: CAWIFLTEAFF. The chain carries TRBV30 and TRBJ1-1; the D is unclear. The germline gives CDR1 GTSNPN, CDR2 SVGIG (reference sequence). This CDR3 comprises 11 residues. The germline V and J ends were trimmed by 4 bases and 4 bases, with 7 bases remaining between them.

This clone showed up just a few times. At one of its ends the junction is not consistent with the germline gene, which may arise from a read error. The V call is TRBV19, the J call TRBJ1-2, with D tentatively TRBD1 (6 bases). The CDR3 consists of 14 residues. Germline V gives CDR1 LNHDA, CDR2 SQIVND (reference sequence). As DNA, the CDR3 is TGTGCCAGTAGAGACCGGGACACAGAGTTTCTGTATGCCTTC. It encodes CASRDRDTEFLYAF.

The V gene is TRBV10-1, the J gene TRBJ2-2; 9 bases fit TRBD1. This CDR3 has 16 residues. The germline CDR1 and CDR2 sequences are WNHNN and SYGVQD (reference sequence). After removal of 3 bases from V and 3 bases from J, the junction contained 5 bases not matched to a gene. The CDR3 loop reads CASSEPGQGDTGELFF. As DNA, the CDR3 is TGCGCCAGCAGTGAACCGGGACAGGGAGACACCGGGGAGCTGTTTTTT.

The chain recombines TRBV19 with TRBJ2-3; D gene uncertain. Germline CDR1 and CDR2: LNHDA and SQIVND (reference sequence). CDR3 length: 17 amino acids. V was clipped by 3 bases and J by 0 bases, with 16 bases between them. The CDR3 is CASSMITRSASTDTQYF. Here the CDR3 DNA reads TGTGCCAGTAGTATGATTACCCGGTCTGCAAGCACAGATACGCAGTATTTT.

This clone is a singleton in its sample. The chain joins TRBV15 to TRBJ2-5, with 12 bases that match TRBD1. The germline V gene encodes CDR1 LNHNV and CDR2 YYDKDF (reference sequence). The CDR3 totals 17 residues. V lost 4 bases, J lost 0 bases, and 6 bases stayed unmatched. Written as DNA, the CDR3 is TGTGCCACCAGCATCGTGGGACAGGGGGCGTACCAAGAGACCCAGTACTTC. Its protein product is CATSIVGQGAYQETQYF.

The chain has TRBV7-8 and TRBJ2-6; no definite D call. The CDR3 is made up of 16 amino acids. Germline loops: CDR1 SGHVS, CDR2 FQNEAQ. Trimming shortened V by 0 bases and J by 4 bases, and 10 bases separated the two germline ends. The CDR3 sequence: CASSLAGRSGANVLTF. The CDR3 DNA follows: TGTGCCAGCAGCTTAGCTGGTAGGTCCGGGGCCAACGTCCTGACTTTC.

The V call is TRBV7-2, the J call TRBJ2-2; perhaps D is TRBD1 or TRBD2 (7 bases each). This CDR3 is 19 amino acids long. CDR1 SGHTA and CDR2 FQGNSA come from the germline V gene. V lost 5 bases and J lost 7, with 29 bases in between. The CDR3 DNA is TGTGCCAGCAGCCTCATACCGACAGGGTTCGGGGGGTCTGGCGGGGAGCTGTTTTTT. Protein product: CASSLIPTGFGGSGGELFF.

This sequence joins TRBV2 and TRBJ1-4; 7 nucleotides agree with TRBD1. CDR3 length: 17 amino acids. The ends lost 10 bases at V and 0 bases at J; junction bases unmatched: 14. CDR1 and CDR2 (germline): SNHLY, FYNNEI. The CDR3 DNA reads TGTGCCACCAATGACCTACGGGACAGCTCAACTAATGAAAAACTGTTTTTT. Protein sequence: CATNDLRDSSTNEKLFF. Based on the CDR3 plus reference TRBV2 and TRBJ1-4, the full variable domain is EPEVTQTPSHQVTQMGQEVILRCVPISNHLYFYWYRQILGQKVEFLVSFYNNEISEKSEIFDDQFSVERPDGSNFTLKIRSTKLEDSAMYFCATNDLRDSSTNEKLFFGSGTQLSVL.

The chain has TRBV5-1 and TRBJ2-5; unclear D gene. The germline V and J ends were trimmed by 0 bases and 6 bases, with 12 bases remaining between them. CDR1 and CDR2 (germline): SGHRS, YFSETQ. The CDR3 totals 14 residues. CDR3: CASSLAALIKTQYF. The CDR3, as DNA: TGCGCCAGCAGCTTGGCGGCCCTGATTAAGACCCAGTACTTC. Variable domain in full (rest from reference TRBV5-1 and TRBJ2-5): KAGVTQTPRYLIKTRGQQVTLSCSPISGHRSVSWYQQTPGQGLQFLFEYFSETQRNKGNFPGRFSGRQFSNSRSEMNVSTLELGDSALYLCASSLAALIKTQYFGPGTRLLVL.